These 21 T cell receptor beta chains came from one sample sequenced in a study of T cells in Graves' hyperthyroidism and ophthalmopathy. From RNA transcripts, TCR beta CDR3 regions were amplified. The primer set for the first-round RT-PCR of the TCR CDR3 was HTBI. TCRdb called the multiplex PCR reads again in MiXCR, with one record for every CDR3 protein. The sample includes a few hundred thousand distinct CDR3 sequences, about 15% seen only once; the top ten take about 20%. Input material: blood. Every receptor here comes from a woman aged 25 to 39 with Graves' ophthalmopathy.

The V gene is TRBV9, the J gene TRBJ2-1; 7 bases map to TRBD2. After removal of 0 bases from V and 3 bases from J, the junction contained 3 bases not matched to a gene. The CDR3 consists of 15 residues. Germline V gene lookup returns CDR1 SGDLS and CDR2 YYNGEE. In nucleotides, the CDR3 is TGTGCCAGCAGCGTAGGCAGCGGGGACTACAATGAGCAGTTCTTC. Encoded protein: CASSVGSGDYNEQFF.

J is TRBJ2-3 and V is TRBV24-1, with unresolved D. Germline V gene data show CDR1 as KGHDR and CDR2 as SFDVKD. V was trimmed by 10 bases and J by 10 bases, leaving 8 bases between them. This CDR3 region has 9 residues. CDR3 nucleotides: TGTGCCACTTCGGGCCCGCAGTATTTT. This translates into CATSGPQYF.

This clonotype was found many times. The genes are TRBV6-1 and TRBJ1-2, with 12 nucleotides matching TRBD1. The CDR3 consists of 18 residues. The V gene end was trimmed by 5 bases and the J gene end by 6 bases; junction bases not matched to a gene: 16. The germline V gene encodes CDR1 MNHNS and CDR2 SASEGT. The chain's CDR3 is CASSLTVPGQGAGHGYTF. CDR3 coding DNA: TGTGCCAGCAGTCTAACCGTCCCGGGACAGGGGGCAGGTCATGGCTACACCTTC.

The chain combines TRBV9 with TRBJ2-2; D is unclear. The CDR3 has 17 residues. The V gene's germline CDR1 is SGDLS and CDR2 YYNGEE. V dropped 4 bases and J dropped 0 bases, with 16 bases sitting between them. The DNA for the CDR3 is TGTGCCAGCAGCCCTCGCCGTGGCGGACCGAACACCGGGGAGCTGTTTTTT. Its protein is CASSPRRGGPNTGELFF.

This clonotype was seen many times. The genes are TRBV20-1 and TRBJ1-1; perhaps TRBD1 as D (6 bases). This CDR3 contains 15 residues. Germline CDR1 reads DFQATT; CDR2 reads SNEGSKA (reference sequence). Trimming removed 5 bases from V and 1 base from J, with 17 bases in between. The CDR3 DNA follows: TGCAGTGCTCGGTACAGGGAATTCAGGAACACTGAAGCTTTCTTT. It codes for CSARYREFRNTEAFF.

This clonotype showed up just a few times. The V call is TRBV19, the J call TRBJ2-1; the D gene could be TRBD1 or TRBD2 (5 bases each). Germline V CDR1 and CDR2: LNHDA, SQIVND (reference sequence). This CDR3 has 15 amino acids. V was shortened by 1 base and J by 0 bases, with 7 bases between the two germline ends. CDR3 DNA sequence: TGTGCCAGTAGTATAGGGGGGACCTCCTACAATGAGCAGTTCTTC. Its translation: CASSIGGTSYNEQFF. The full variable domain, completed using reference TRBV19 and TRBJ2-1, is DGGITQSPKYLFRKEGQNVTLSCEQNLNHDAMYWYRQDPGQGLRLIYYSQIVNDFQKGDIAEGYSVSREKKESFPLTVTSAQKNPTAFYLCASSIGGTSYNEQFFGPGTRLTVL.

This clonotype was recorded many times. J is TRBJ1-5 and V is TRBV15; D might be TRBD1 (5 bases). Germline assignment: CDR1 LNHNV and CDR2 YYDKDF (reference sequence). Trimming took 1 base from V and 7 from J, leaving 11 bases between them. This CDR3 is built from 14 residues. CDR3 nucleotide sequence: TGTGCCACCAGCAGAGTGCCCGGGGGGCAGCCCCAGCATTTT. This encodes CATSRVPGGQPQHF.

The chain combines TRBV7-8 with TRBJ2-5; 7 bases align to TRBD2. The germline CDR1 and CDR2 sequences are SGHVS and FQNEAQ. The length of the CDR3 is 17 residues. Trimming at V came to 3 bases and at J to 5 bases, leaving 15 bases not matched to a gene. CDR3 DNA sequence: TGTGCCAGCAGCTTCGAGGTGTGGGGACTAAATGGGGAGACCCAGTACTTC. It yields the protein CASSFEVWGLNGETQYF.

This clonotype was seen repeatedly, ten times or more. CDR3 loop: CAWRQTDRLQETQYF. The CDR3 DNA reads as TGTGCCTGGAGGCAAACGGACAGGCTCCAAGAGACCCAGTACTTC. The rearrangement uses TRBV30 and TRBJ2-5, with 7 bases that match TRBD1. This CDR3 region has 15 residues. Germline loops: CDR1 GTSNPN, CDR2 SVGIG (reference sequence). V was pared by 3 bases and J by 1 base, with 8 bases of the junction left unmatched.

This clonotype was observed at least ten times. The V call is TRBV28, the J call TRBJ1-1, with 8 bases identical to TRBD1. Germline trimming cut 2 bases from V and 1 base from J; bases unmatched to any gene: 6. The CDR3 is 16 amino acids. CDR1 is MDHEN and CDR2 is SYDVKM in the germline V gene. CDR3 sequence (DNA): TGTGCCAGCAGTTTAATCTTGGGGACAGGGAACACTGAAGCTTTCTTT. Protein: CASSLILGTGNTEAFF.

This clonotype has ten or more counts. The genes are TRBV11-2 and TRBJ1-1, with TRBD1 identical over 7 bases. Trimming took 2 bases from V and 1 from J; bases not matched to a gene: 7. CDR3 size: 16 residues. Per the germline V gene, CDR1 is SGHAT and CDR2 is FQNNGV. The CDR3 bases are TGTGCCAGCAGCTTAAATGCCGGGACAGCGAACACTGAAGCTTTCTTT. Its protein product is CASSLNAGTANTEAFF.

Many counts were recorded for this clonotype. A single base separates this from a much larger clone, so it may be a read error. The rearrangement links TRBV11-1 to TRBJ2-3; 13 bases match TRBD2. Germline loops: CDR1 SGHAT, CDR2 FQDESV (reference sequence). Trimming took 5 bases from V and 7 from J; bases not matched to a gene: 6. The CDR3 runs 15 residues. The CDR3 reads CASSRTSGGSNTQYF. As DNA, the CDR3 is TGTGCCAGCAGCCGGACTAGCGGGGGCTCAAATACGCAGTATTTT. Drawing the rest from reference TRBV11-1 and TRBJ2-3, the complete variable domain is EAEVAQSPRYKITEKSQAVAFWCDPISGHATLYWYRQILGQGPELLVQFQDESVVDDSQLPKDRFSAERLKGVDSTLKIQPAELGDSAMYLCASSRTSGGSNTQYFGPGTRLTVL.

This clonotype was detected many times. The chain combines TRBV9 with TRBJ2-7, with D possibly matching TRBD2 (5 bases). V lost 4 bases and J lost 7, with 15 bases in between. The germline V gene has CDR1 SGDLS and CDR2 YYNGEE. The CDR3 totals 13 residues. In DNA form, the CDR3 reads TGTGCCAGCAGCTCAACTTACAGCGGTGAGCAGTACTTC. Translation gives CASSSTYSGEQYF.

The genes are TRBV6-2 or TRBV6-3 and TRBJ2-7; D perhaps matches TRBD1 (5 bases). Per the germline V gene, CDR1 is MNHEY and CDR2 is SVGEGT. This CDR3 is built from 13 residues. V lost 7 bases to trimming and J lost 0 bases, with 10 bases between them. The CDR3 protein is CASMGLTSYEQYF. Written as DNA, the CDR3 is TGTGCCAGCATGGGGCTGACCTCCTACGAGCAGTACTTC.

Comment on this clonotype: The junction and the germline gene differ at one end; a read error may be behind it. This chain joins TRBV7-9 and TRBJ1-2; 11 positions match TRBD1. This CDR3 is 16 amino acids long. Germline CDR1 SEHNR, CDR2 FQNEAQ (reference sequence). This CDR3 is CASSPSPGTGGYGCTF. For the CDR3, the DNA is TGTGCCAGCAGCCCCTCCCCTGGGACAGGGGGTTATGGCTGCACCTTC.

This clonotype appeared many times. The chain joins TRBV5-1 to TRBJ2-7; 10 positions agree with TRBD1. Trimming at V came to 3 bases and at J to 2 bases, leaving 2 bases not matched to a gene. The length of the CDR3 is 14 residues. CDR1 and CDR2 (germline): SGHRS, YFSETQ. Here the CDR3 DNA reads TGCGCCAGCAGCTCCGGGACAGGGGCCTACGAGCAGTACTTC. Translating it yields CASSSGTGAYEQYF.

This clonotype has at least ten counts. The chain joins TRBV20-1 to TRBJ2-1, with a possible D match to TRBD1 (6 bases). The CDR3 spans 16 residues. V shed 5 bases and J shed 0 bases, with 17 bases lying between them. Germline V gives CDR1 DFQATT, CDR2 SNEGSKA (reference sequence). For the CDR3, the DNA is TGCAGTGCTCAATTAGGGCAGGGGAGCTCCTACAATGAGCAGTTCTTC. Its translation is CSAQLGQGSSYNEQFF.

V is TRBV6-2 or TRBV6-3 and J is TRBJ2-3; 10 positions match TRBD2. Germline V CDR1 and CDR2: MNHEY, SVGEGT. After removal of 2 bases from V and 3 bases from J, the junction contained 8 bases not matched to a gene. The CDR3 has 17 amino acids. CDR3 sequence (DNA): TGTGCCAGCAGTTACCCTACACTAGCGGGAACTACAGATACGCAGTATTTT. Protein: CASSYPTLAGTTDTQYF.

This clonotype was recorded at least ten times. V usage is TRBV7-2 and J usage is TRBJ1-4; D not resolved. V lost 3 bases to trimming and J lost 4 bases, with 6 bases between them. Germline V CDR1 and CDR2: SGHTA, FQGNSA. The CDR3 is made up of 13 amino acids. The chain's CDR3 is CASSLVGNEKLFF. CDR3 DNA: TGTGCCAGCAGCTTGGTCGGTAATGAAAAACTGTTTTTT.

This clonotype was detected a few times. The CDR3 spells CASSLTVHQPQHF. CDR3 bases: TGTGCCAGCAGTTTAACGGTTCATCAGCCCCAGCATTTT. The chain employs TRBV27 and TRBJ1-5; no clear D gene. The CDR3 is made up of 13 amino acids. Germline V lookup: CDR1 MNHEY, CDR2 SMNVEV (reference sequence). V shed 2 bases and J shed 5 bases, with 7 bases lying between them.

J is TRBJ2-5 and V is TRBV30, with 7 bases matching TRBD2. The CDR3 is made up of 14 amino acids. Germline CDR1 GTSNPN, CDR2 SVGIG (reference sequence). V shed 1 base and J 5 bases; nucleotides not matched to a gene: 7. CDR3 in DNA: TGTGCCTGGAGTGCCGGGACTACGAGGGAGACCCAGTACTTC. This gives the protein CAWSAGTTRETQYF.